This T cell receptor (beta chain) was captured in a study of cytomegalovirus exposure and HLA in healthy donors. The study, taken as a whole, reports: The authors judged a highly shared variant cluster likely a sequencing artifact. Specificity of a few CMV-associated chains for CMV antigens was verified in vitro. A later analysis linked a missense variant in DCLRE1C to the trimming of TCR beta V and J genes. The authors assumed roughly uniform sequencing depth across donors for presence/absence analyses.

In the case of this clone: Its cognate antigen is unknown.

60 Vbeta and 13 Jbeta primers were used in PCR. Measured with immunoSEQ multiplex PCR; TCRdb has only the in-frame clones, and not every one. The table for this sample gives approximately 120,000 clones. CDR1 is LNHDA, CDR2 SQIVND, per germline (reference sequence). CDR3 size: 17 residues. Trimming at V came to 10 bases and at J to 2 bases, leaving 8 bases not matched to a gene. Sequencing was performed on PBMCs. The source is a man aged 25-45 years in good health and CMV-seronegative. The chain has TRBV19 and TRBJ2-6, with 13 bases aligning to TRBD2. The CDR3 DNA is TGTGCCACCCGACCGGGACTAGCGGGAACTGGGGCCAACGTCCTGACTTTC. Translation: CATRPGLAGTGANVLTF. The complete variable domain, with remaining parts taken from reference TRBV19 and TRBJ2-6, reads DGGITQSPKYLFRKEGQNVTLSCEQNLNHDAMYWYRQDPGQGLRLIYYSQIVNDFQKGDIAEGYSVSREKKESFPLTVTSAQKNPTAFYLCATRPGLAGTGANVLTFGAGSRLTVL.